This T cell receptor beta chain was obtained from a study of blood T cell dynamics during melanoma immunotherapy. A fixed DNA input of around 0.35 ug was used per bulk PBMC sample. Libraries were prepared by immunoSEQ multiplex PCR; TCRdb keeps only in-frame clonotypes and omits some of them. The sample lists 8,000 to 13,000 clones, approximately 86% occurring once. The CDR3 is 13 residues long. CDR1 and CDR2 from the germline V gene are SNHLY and FYNNEI. Trimming cost V 7 bases and J 3 bases, with 12 bases left between them. The time point: week 3, after first cycle of checkpoint inhibitor. This chain connects TRBV2 to TRBJ1-2; TRBD1 might be the D (6 bases). The sequence came from a human donor with melanoma. This material consisted of blood, taken from a patient treated with checkpoint blockade. The CDR3 loop is CASKQGLDYGYTF. Here the CDR3 DNA reads TGTGCCAGCAAGCAGGGGTTGGACTATGGCTACACCTTC.